The source of this T cell receptor (beta chain) is a study of T cell responses to AZD1222 COVID-19 vaccine. Study details: Second doses were pooled across both intervals (about 4 or about 12 weeks).

This CDR3 has 13 amino acids. V shed 6 bases and J shed 1 base, with 6 bases lying between them. In the case of this clone: The antigen is unknown.

The repertoire was sequenced with immunoSEQ multiplex PCR; TCRdb's copy has only in-frame clones and lacks some. This sample has roughly 81,000 clones, with over 80% found just once. Study-wide results and caveats: The study found Spike-specific TCR breadth and depth rose after two AZD1222 doses. Close to half of spike-specific TCRs reportedly recognize unmutated variant regions.

Material: peripheral blood, obtained on day 0 of AZD1222 vaccination. The genes are TRBV12-3 or TRBV12-4 and TRBJ2-2; D not certain. The source is an adult in good health. The CDR3 nucleotides are TGTGCCAGCAGGGACCTGAACACCGGGGAGCTGTTTTTT. The encoded protein is CASRDLNTGELFF.